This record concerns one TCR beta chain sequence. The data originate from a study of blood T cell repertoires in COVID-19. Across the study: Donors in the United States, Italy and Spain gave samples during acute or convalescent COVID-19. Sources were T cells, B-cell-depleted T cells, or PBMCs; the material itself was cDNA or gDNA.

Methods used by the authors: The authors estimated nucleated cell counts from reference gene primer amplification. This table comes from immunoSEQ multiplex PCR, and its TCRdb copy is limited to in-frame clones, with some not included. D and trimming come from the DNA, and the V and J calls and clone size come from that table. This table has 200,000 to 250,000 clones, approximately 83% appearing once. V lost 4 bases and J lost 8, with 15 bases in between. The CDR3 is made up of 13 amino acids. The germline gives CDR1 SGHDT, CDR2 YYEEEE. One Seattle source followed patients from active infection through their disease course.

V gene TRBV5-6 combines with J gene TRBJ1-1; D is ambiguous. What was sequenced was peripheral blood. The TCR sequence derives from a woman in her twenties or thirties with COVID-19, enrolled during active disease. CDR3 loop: CASSRGETTEAFF. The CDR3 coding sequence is TGTGCCAGCAGCCGTGGGGAGACGACCGAAGCTTTCTTT.